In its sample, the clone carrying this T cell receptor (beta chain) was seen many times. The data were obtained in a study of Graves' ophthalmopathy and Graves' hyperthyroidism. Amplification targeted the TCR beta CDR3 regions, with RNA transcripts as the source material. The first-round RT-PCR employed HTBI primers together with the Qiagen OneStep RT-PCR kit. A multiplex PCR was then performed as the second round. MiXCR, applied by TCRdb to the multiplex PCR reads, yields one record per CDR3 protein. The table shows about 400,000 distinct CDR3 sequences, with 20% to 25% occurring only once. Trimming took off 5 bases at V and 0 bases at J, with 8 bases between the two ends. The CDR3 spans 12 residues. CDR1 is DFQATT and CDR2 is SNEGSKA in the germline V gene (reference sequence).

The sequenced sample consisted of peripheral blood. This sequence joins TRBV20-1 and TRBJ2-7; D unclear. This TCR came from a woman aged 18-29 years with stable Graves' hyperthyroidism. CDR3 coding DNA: TGCAGTGCTTACCCTGACTCCTACGAGCAGTACTTC. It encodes CSAYPDSYEQYF.